In its sample, the clone carrying this T cell receptor (beta chain) was seen a few times. The antigen is unknown. TCRdb re-analysed the 5' RACE reads in MiXCR, keeping a single row per CDR3 protein. The sample carries a few hundred thousand distinct CDR3 sequences, 18% recorded once. This entry belongs to a study of T cells after yellow fever vaccination. Findings and caveats of the study: Subsequent booster samples again held most clones from primary vaccination (just under 98% CD4, over 80% CD8).

Deletions cut 5 bases from V and 4 bases from J, with 17 bases between. Germline loops: CDR1 SEHNR, CDR2 FQNEAQ (reference sequence). The CDR3 loop spans 15 amino acids. The material sequenced was PBMCs, taken before the yellow fever booster vaccination. The chain joins TRBV7-9 to TRBJ2-5; no clear D gene. The TCR originated in a man between 18 and 29 years old who received the YFV17D yellow fever vaccine. The CDR3 sequence is CASSTNRASGETQYF. The DNA of the CDR3 is TGTGCCAGCAGCACCAACCGGGCTTCGGGAGAGACCCAGTACTTC.